This T cell receptor (beta chain) was sequenced during a study of shared clonotypes between healthy human individuals (dated by TCRdb to between 2020 and 2021). Some background on the complete study: The cohort comprised two women and three men aged 18 to 49 years. For each donor, CD4 naive and CD4 memory were each run on three plates, CD8 naive on two plates, and CD8 memory on one plate. To estimate repertoire size and how much clonotypes are shared between individuals, the study performed deep sequencing of blood TCR repertoires from a few healthy adults. Different laboratories and diverse techniques were used to prepare libraries and sequence TCR repertoires, to increase sequencing depth and limit assay-specific biases. Each donor's leukapheresis produced roughly between roughly 0.94 and 9.5 billion PBMCs. Findings and caveats that apply to the study as a whole: Compared with non-shared clonotypes, the clonotypes found in all four sorted-subset donors had higher generation probabilities. Larger estimated clonotype richness was generally found for naive subsets than for memory subsets. Sampling was limited to blood, and TCR repertoires in tissue likely differ from TCR repertoires in blood. Even with the large sequencing depth, rarefaction of the sorted-subset datasets indicated that sequencing was incomplete. Based on pairwise subsampling, the degree of clonotype sharing among donors was expected to be affected by sequencing depth. The small number of donors limited the genetic and exposure-history diversity represented. When several donors were compared, the shared fraction of clonotypes was about 5% for naive CD4, around 3.5% for naive CD8, 2% to 2.5% for memory CD4, and about 0.36% for memory CD8.

CD8 naive samples consisted of CD45RO-negative cells that were positively selected for CCR7, yielding a CD45RA+CCR7+ population without TemRA cells. Healthy HIV-negative adults with no recently reported acute infections or vaccinations were included as donors. Every donor was a Caucasian adult residing in Nashville, Tennessee, USA. Blood was collected by leukapheresis, and PBMCs were isolated by Ficoll-Histopaque density gradient centrifugation and then cryopreserved in liquid nitrogen vapor phase. Analytical flow cytometry was used to check the purity and quantity of each magnetically sorted T cell population. Each sorted fraction had its genomic DNA isolated and then quantified by UV absorbance on a Nanodrop 2000c. Via the germline V gene (reference sequence), CDR1 is PRHDT and CDR2 FYEKMQ. Trimmed from V: 4 bases; trimmed from J: 4 bases; junction bases lacking a gene match: 10. The CDR3 numbers 15 residues from cysteine through phenylalanine. This entry keeps only the CDR3 DNA: 45 bases, framed from base 1.

Using the deep immunoSEQ assay, TCR CDR3 regions were amplified from genomic DNA by multiplex PCR. Genomic DNA extracted from each cell subset was distributed evenly over all wells of several immunoSEQ 96-well plates, and each plate served as one replicate. For sorted subsets, 150 to 250 ng of genomic DNA, equivalent to some 33,000 T cell genomes, went into each replicate PCR. Purified libraries were quantified with a Qubit 3.0 fluorometer, sized on a Bioanalyzer 2100, and re-quantified with the KAPA Library Quantification kit. Each immunoSEQ 96-well plate was sequenced on its own single-read 150-cycle Illumina NextSeq 550 flow cell. As for how the authors treated the data: Because the immunoSEQ output held only junctional sequences and lacked quality scores, the filtering could not match the filtering applied to full-length reads. Sequences were annotated with PyIR, a Python wrapper for IgBLAST v1.9, and V/J genes and CDR3 were assigned using IMGT germline references. Reads were removed for weak V/J assignments (E-value above 1e-6), missing CDR3, stop codons, out-of-frame junctions, or ambiguous translated residues. V3J clonotypes were defined as sequences sharing an identical inferred V gene, J gene, and CDR3 amino acid sequence. The percentage overlap between two repertoires was calculated by dividing the number of shared unique clonotypes by the size of the smaller repertoire. Three approaches were used to assess repertoire richness: RTK rarefaction, the Chao1 estimator, and Recon v2.1 estimates of unobserved clonotypes. For all TCRbeta clonotypes obtained by the gDNA method from a few donors, generation probabilities were computed with OLGA. In its TCRdb copy, this immuneACCESS table keeps in-frame sequences only and misses some clones. Where compared with another copy, unresolved V genes explain less than half of these, and the others have no known cause. The V and J calls and the clone size are those of that table, but D and trimming were determined from the DNA. The table for this sample lists about 2 million clones; over 85% of them were counted only once. The ten largest clones capture roughly 1% of the sample.

In the case of this clone: The antigen it recognizes is unknown. No clone much larger than this one lies a single base away; base qualities are absent.

Rearrangement joined TRBV13 to TRBJ2-7, with TRBD2 matching 7 junction bases. Specimen: naive CD8+ T cells sorted from blood. What the cell subset or site label conveys for this sample: CD45RA+CCR7+. The sequence came from a young man in good health. CDR3 sequence: CASSSGTIPTYEQYF. At the DNA level, the sequence is TGTGCCAGCAGCTCGGGGACTATTCCGACTTACGAGCAGTACTTC.